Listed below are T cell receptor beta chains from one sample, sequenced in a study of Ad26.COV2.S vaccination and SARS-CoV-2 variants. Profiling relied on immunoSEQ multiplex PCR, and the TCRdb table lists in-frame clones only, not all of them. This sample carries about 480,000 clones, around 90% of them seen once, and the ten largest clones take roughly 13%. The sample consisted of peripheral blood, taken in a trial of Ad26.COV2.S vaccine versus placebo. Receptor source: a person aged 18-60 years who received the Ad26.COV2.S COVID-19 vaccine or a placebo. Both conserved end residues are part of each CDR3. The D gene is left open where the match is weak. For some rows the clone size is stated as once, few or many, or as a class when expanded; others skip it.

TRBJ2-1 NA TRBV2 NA TGTGCCAGCAGTGAAGCGGTCTCCTACAATGAGCAGTTCTTC CASSEAVSYNEQFF
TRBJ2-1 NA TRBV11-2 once TGTGCCAGCAGCTTCTCTGAACGGGATGAGCAGTTCTTC CASSFSERDEQFF
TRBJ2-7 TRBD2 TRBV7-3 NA TGTGCCAGCAGCCAGACGGGGGGACAGCAGTACTTC CASSQTGGQQYF
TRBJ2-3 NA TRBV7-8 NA TGTGCCAGCAGCTTAGTTGGAGATACGCAGTATTTT CASSLVGDTQYF
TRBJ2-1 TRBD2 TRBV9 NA TGTGCCAGCAGCCCCCGAGCGGGAAGCTCCTACAATGAGCAGTTCTTC CASSPRAGSSYNEQFF
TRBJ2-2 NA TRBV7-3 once TGTGCCAGCAGCCCCACTGCAGTGGGGACCGGGGAGCTGTTTTTT CASSPTAVGTGELFF
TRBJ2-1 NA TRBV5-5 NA TGTGCCAGCAGCTTGGACTACAATGAGCAGTTCTTC CASSLDYNEQFF
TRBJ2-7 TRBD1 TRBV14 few TGTGCCAGCAGCGGGGACAGGTACGAGCAGTACTTC CASSGDRYEQYF
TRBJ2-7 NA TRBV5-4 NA TGTGCCAGCAGCTCAGACACATACGAGCAGTACTTC CASSSDTYEQYF
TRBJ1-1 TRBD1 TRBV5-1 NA TGCGCCAGCAGCTTGGGCCCGGGACAGGGTGGCACTGAAGCTTTCTTT CASSLGPGQGGTEAFF
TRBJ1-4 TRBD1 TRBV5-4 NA TGTGCCAGCAGTCCAAAACAGGGGAGGGATGAAAAACTGTTTTTT CASSPKQGRDEKLFF
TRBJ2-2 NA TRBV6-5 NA TGTGCCAGCAGAGCAGGGTTCGGGGAGCTGTTTTTT CASRAGFGELFF
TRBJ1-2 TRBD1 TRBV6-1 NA TGTGCCAGCAGTGAATATCGGGACAGGGGGCCCTATGGCTACACCTTC CASSEYRDRGPYGYTF
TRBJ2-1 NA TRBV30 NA TGTGCCTGGAGCGGGACAAATTTCTACAATGAGCAGTTCTTC CAWSGTNFYNEQFF
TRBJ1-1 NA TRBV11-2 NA TGTGCCAGCGGGAGCAGGGAAGCTTTCTTT CASGSREAFF
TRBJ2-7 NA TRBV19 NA TGTGCCAGTAGTACCCCCAGGGGTTTGACCTACGAGCAGTACTTC CASSTPRGLTYEQYF
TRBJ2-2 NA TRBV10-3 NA TGTGCCACCCGGTGGCAGGGGCCGGCCGGGGAGCTGTTTTTT CATRWQGPAGELFF
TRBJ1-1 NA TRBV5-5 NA TGTGCCAGCAGCTTGGAGGGTCAGTATGAAGCTTTCTTT CASSLEGQYEAFF